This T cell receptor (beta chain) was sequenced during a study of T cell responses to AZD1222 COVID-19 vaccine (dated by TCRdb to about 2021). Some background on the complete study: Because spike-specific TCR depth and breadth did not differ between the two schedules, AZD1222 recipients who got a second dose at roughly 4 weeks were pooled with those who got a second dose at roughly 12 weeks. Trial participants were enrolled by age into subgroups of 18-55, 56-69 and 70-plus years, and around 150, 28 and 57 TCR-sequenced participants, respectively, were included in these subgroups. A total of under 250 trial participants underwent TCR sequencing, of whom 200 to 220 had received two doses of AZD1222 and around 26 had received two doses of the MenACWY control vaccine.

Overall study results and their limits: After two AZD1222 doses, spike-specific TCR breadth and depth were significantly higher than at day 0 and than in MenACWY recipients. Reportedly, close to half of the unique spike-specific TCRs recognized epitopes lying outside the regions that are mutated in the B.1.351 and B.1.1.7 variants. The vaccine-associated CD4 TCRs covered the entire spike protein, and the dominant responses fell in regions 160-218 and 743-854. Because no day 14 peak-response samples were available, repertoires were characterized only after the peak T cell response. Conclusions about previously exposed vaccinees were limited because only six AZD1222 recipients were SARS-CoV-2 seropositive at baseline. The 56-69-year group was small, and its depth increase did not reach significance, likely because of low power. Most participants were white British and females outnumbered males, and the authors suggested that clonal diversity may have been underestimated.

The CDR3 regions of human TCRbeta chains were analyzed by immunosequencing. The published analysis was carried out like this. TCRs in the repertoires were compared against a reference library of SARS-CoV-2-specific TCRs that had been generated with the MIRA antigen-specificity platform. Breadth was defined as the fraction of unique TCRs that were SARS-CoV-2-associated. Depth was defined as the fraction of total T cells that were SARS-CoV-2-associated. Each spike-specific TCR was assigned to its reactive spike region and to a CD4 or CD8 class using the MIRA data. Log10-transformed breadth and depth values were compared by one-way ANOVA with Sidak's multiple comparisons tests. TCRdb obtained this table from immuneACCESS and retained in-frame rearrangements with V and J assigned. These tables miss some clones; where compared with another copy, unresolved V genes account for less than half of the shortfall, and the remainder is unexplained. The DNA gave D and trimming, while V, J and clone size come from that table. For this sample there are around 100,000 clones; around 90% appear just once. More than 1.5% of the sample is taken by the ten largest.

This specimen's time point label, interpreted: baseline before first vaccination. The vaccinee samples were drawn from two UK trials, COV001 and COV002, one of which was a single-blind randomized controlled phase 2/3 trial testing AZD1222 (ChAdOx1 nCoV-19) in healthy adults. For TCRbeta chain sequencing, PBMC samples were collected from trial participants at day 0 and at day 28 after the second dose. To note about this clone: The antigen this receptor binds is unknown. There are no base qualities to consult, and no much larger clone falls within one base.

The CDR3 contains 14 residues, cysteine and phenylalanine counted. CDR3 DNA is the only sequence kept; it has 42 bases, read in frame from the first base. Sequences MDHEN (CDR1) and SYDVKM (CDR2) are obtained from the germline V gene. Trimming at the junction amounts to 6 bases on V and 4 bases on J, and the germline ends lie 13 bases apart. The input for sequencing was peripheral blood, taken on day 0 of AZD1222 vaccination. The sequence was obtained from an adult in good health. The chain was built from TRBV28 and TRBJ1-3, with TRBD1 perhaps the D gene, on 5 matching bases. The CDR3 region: CASSTGGRGNTIYF. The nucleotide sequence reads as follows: TGTGCCAGCAGCACGGGGGGTCGCGGAAACACCATATATTTT.